This is a list of T cell receptor beta chains from one sample in a study of read filtering for tumor transcriptome and immune sequencing. TCRdb fed the reads into MiXCR, producing one record per CDR3 protein. The sample includes about 38,000 distinct CDR3 sequences, roughly an eighth of them seen just once. The source material was a population of CD138-negative cells sorted from bone marrow. These receptors all stem from a donor at least 40 years old with multiple myeloma. Both conserved end residues are part of each CDR3. The order of the fields is J gene, V gene, clone size, CDR3 length, D gene, CDR3 DNA, CDR3 protein. A D gene is named only where the DNA matches it firmly. Size tells how often a clone was seen (once, few, many) or the class of an expanded clone, and some rows leave it out.

j_gene: TRBJ2-6
v_gene: TRBV2
abundance: few
len: 16
d_gene: .
CDR3nt: TGTGCCAGCGGTGAATGGTCGGGAGCTGGGGCCAACGTCCTGACTTTC
CDR3aa: CASGEWSGAGANVLTF

j_gene: TRBJ2-3
v_gene: TRBV29-1
abundance: many
len: 14
d_gene: .
CDR3nt: TGCAGCGGGGTCAGAGGGACTAGCACAGATACGCAGTATTTT
CDR3aa: CSGVRGTSTDTQYF

j_gene: TRBJ1-4
v_gene: TRBV5-5
abundance: many
len: 15
d_gene: .
CDR3nt: TGTGCCAGCAGCCAAACGCCGGGGAGGGTTGAAAAACTGTTTTTT
CDR3aa: CASSQTPGRVEKLFF

j_gene: TRBJ2-4
v_gene: TRBV5-6
abundance: many
len: 16
d_gene: .
CDR3nt: TGTGCCAGCAGCTTGGAACCTTTCGGGGCCAAAAACATTCAGTACTTC
CDR3aa: CASSLEPFGAKNIQYF

j_gene: TRBJ2-1
v_gene: TRBV12-3/TRBV12-4
abundance: few
len: 15
d_gene: TRBD2
CDR3nt: TGTGCCAGCAGTTTGAGGACTAGCGGGAACAGTGAGCAGTTCTTC
CDR3aa: CASSLRTSGNSEQFF

j_gene: TRBJ2-5
v_gene: TRBV20-1
abundance: .
len: 14
d_gene: .
CDR3nt: TGCAGTGCTAGACCATACATAGAGGCAGAGACCCAGTACTTC
CDR3aa: CSARPYIEAETQYF

j_gene: TRBJ1-2
v_gene: TRBV9
abundance: few
len: 14
d_gene: TRBD1
CDR3nt: TGTGCCAGCAGAGGGGACAGCCCTAACTATGGCTACACCTTC
CDR3aa: CASRGDSPNYGYTF

j_gene: TRBJ2-6
v_gene: TRBV6-1
abundance: many
len: 16
d_gene: .
CDR3nt: TGTGCCAGCAGTACTCAACCCGGGTCAGGGGCCAACGTCCTGACTTTC
CDR3aa: CASSTQPGSGANVLTF

j_gene: TRBJ1-4
v_gene: TRBV9
abundance: many
len: 13
d_gene: .
CDR3nt: TGTGCCAGCAGCCCCGGGGGGGAGGAAAAACTGTTTTTT
CDR3aa: CASSPGGEEKLFF

j_gene: TRBJ2-1
v_gene: TRBV11-2
abundance: many
len: 13
d_gene: .
CDR3nt: TGTGCCAGCAGCTTAGTGGGCGACCCTCGGCCGTTCTTC
CDR3aa: CASSLVGDPRPFF

j_gene: TRBJ1-5
v_gene: TRBV7-9
abundance: many
len: 12
d_gene: .
CDR3nt: TGTGCCAGCAGCCCAATAAATCAGCCCCAGCATTTT
CDR3aa: CASSPINQPQHF

j_gene: TRBJ2-3
v_gene: TRBV28
abundance: .
len: 16
d_gene: .
CDR3nt: TGTGCCAGCAGCTCTCCAGGGCCTCGGGGCACAGATACGCAGTATTTT
CDR3aa: CASSSPGPRGTDTQYF

j_gene: TRBJ2-3
v_gene: TRBV14
abundance: many
len: 14
d_gene: .
CDR3nt: TGTGCCAGCAGCCCGGGACTGAACACAGATACGCAGTATTTT
CDR3aa: CASSPGLNTDTQYF

j_gene: TRBJ2-2
v_gene: TRBV27
abundance: .
len: 16
d_gene: TRBD1
CDR3nt: TGTGCCAGCAGTTTAGGCAGGGGGTTGGCGACCGGGGAGCCGTTTTTT
CDR3aa: CASSLGRGLATGEPFF

j_gene: TRBJ2-7
v_gene: TRBV20-1
abundance: many
len: 14
d_gene: .
CDR3nt: TGCAGTGCACGCACCGGGACAGGCGGGGGCGAGCAGTACTTC
CDR3aa: CSARTGTGGGEQYF

j_gene: TRBJ1-1
v_gene: TRBV29-1
abundance: .
len: 12
d_gene: .
CDR3nt: .
CDR3aa: CSVAGGIDRALF

j_gene: TRBJ2-6
v_gene: TRBV5-6
abundance: many
len: 16
d_gene: .
CDR3nt: TGTGCCAGCAGCCCGACGGTAGACTCTGGGGCCAACGTCCTGACTTTC
CDR3aa: CASSPTVDSGANVLTF

j_gene: TRBJ2-3
v_gene: TRBV7-2
abundance: many
len: 15
d_gene: .
CDR3nt: TGTGCCAGCAGCTTACGTAGGGGGATGGTAGATACGCAGTATTTT
CDR3aa: CASSLRRGMVDTQYF

j_gene: TRBJ1-4
v_gene: TRBV28
abundance: many
len: 15
d_gene: .
CDR3nt: TGTGCCAGCAACCCGGACGGAGTTGTGTCAGAAAAACTGTTTTTT
CDR3aa: CASNPDGVVSEKLFF

j_gene: TRBJ2-1
v_gene: TRBV20-1
abundance: .
len: 15
d_gene: TRBD2
CDR3nt: TGCAGTGCTAGAGTGTCTAGCGGGCTCTACAGTGTGCAGTTCTTC
CDR3aa: CSARVSSGLYSVQFF

j_gene: TRBJ2-7
v_gene: TRBV7-9
abundance: few
len: 11
d_gene: .
CDR3nt: TGTGCCAGCAGCCCCCAGGACGAGCAGTACTTC
CDR3aa: CASSPQDEQYF

j_gene: TRBJ2-1
v_gene: TRBV2
abundance: many
len: 15
d_gene: TRBD2
CDR3nt: TGTGCCAGCAGTGAACTAGCGGGTTTTTACAATGAGCAGTTCTTC
CDR3aa: CASSELAGFYNEQFF

j_gene: TRBJ1-4
v_gene: TRBV12-3/TRBV12-4
abundance: many
len: 14
d_gene: TRBD1
CDR3nt: TGTGCCAGCAGTCGGGTGGCCCGGGACAGGAGACTGTTTTTT
CDR3aa: CASSRVARDRRLFF

j_gene: TRBJ2-2
v_gene: TRBV20-1
abundance: many
len: 15
d_gene: .
CDR3nt: TGCAGTGCCCCGCCCGGGAGAGGAAACACCGGGGAGCTGTTTTTT
CDR3aa: CSAPPGRGNTGELFF

j_gene: TRBJ2-2
v_gene: TRBV19
abundance: many
len: 17
d_gene: .
CDR3nt: TGTGCCAGTAGGTCTTTCAAGGCTTTTGGACCTACCGGGGAGCTGTTTTTT
CDR3aa: CASRSFKAFGPTGELFF

j_gene: TRBJ2-1
v_gene: TRBV7-3
abundance: many
len: 15
d_gene: .
CDR3nt: TGTGCCAGCAGCTTCTCGGGAACGAACAACAATGAGCAGTTCTTC
CDR3aa: CASSFSGTNNNEQFF

j_gene: TRBJ1-5
v_gene: TRBV10-3
abundance: .
len: 14
d_gene: TRBD1
CDR3nt: TGTGCCATCAGCTCGACAGGGGACAATCAGCCCCAGCATTTT
CDR3aa: CAISSTGDNQPQHF

j_gene: TRBJ2-5
v_gene: TRBV5-1
abundance: .
len: 15
d_gene: TRBD2
CDR3nt: TGCGCCAGCAGCTGGGGGACTAGCGGCCCAGAGTCCCAGTACTTC
CDR3aa: CASSWGTSGPESQYF

j_gene: TRBJ2-3
v_gene: TRBV7-9
abundance: many
len: 14
d_gene: .
CDR3nt: TGTGCCAGCAGCTCCAGGGGGGCGACAGATACGCAGTATTTT
CDR3aa: CASSSRGATDTQYF

j_gene: TRBJ1-1
v_gene: TRBV12-3/TRBV12-4
abundance: many
len: 15
d_gene: TRBD1
CDR3nt: TGTGCCAGCACGAGTCAGGGGGCAATGAACACTGAAGCTTTCTTT
CDR3aa: CASTSQGAMNTEAFF

j_gene: TRBJ1-1
v_gene: TRBV5-1
abundance: many
len: 14
d_gene: .
CDR3nt: TGCGCCAGCAGCTATGGCGGGGAGGTCTTGGAAGCTTTCTTT
CDR3aa: CASSYGGEVLEAFF